This note documents a single TCR beta chain sequence. Its antigen remains unknown. Despite likely unrecorded immune exposures, the donors were nominally healthy at the time of sampling. The data stem from a study of cytomegalovirus exposure and HLA in healthy donors. Overall study: Genotyping of 400 or so donors showed that roughly 83% belonged to the Caucasian-associated ancestry cluster.

This CDR3 region has 14 residues. General study results and limits: Links to common viral pathogens appeared, in a later analysis, for several of the most significant clusters. Most TCR beta V segments were productive about 90% or about 30% of the time in an earlier analysis.

Primers for the PCR totalled 60 Vbeta and 13 Jbeta. Measured with immunoSEQ multiplex PCR; TCRdb has only the in-frame clones, and not every one. The sample has roughly 80,000 clones, about 88% seen once. Sequenced: PBMCs. This TCR came from a woman aged 45-59 years in good health and CMV-seronegative. The rearrangement links TRBV7-5 to TRBJ1-1; the table's D call, TRBD1, has no DNA check behind it. TRBV7-5 has pseudogene status. The CDR3 protein is CARSLGARGTEAFF. The CDR3 coding sequence is TGTGCCAGAAGCTTAGGGGCCAGGGGAACTGAAGCTTTCTTT.